This T cell receptor beta chain was identified during a study of T cell responses to AZD1222 COVID-19 vaccine. Findings and caveats of the study: Spike-specific TCR breadth and depth were elevated following two AZD1222 doses. Only five to seven individuals given AZD1222 were seropositive at baseline. White British donors predominated, females outnumbered males, and clonal diversity was possibly underestimated. Spike-spanning, vaccine-associated CD4 TCRs were dominant at 160-218 and 743-854.

Measured with immunoSEQ multiplex PCR; TCRdb has only the in-frame clones, and not every one. The sample includes approximately 210,000 clones, approximately 89% of them seen just once. On this clone: Its antigen is undetermined.

The TCR was taken from an adult who received the AZD1222 COVID-19 vaccine. The source was peripheral blood, collected 28 days after the second AZD1222 dose.

The CDR3 loop reads CASSQALAGSPDTQYF. DNA of the CDR3: TGCGCCAGCAGCCAAGCCCTAGCGGGGAGCCCAGATACGCAGTATTTT. The chain joins TRBV4-1 to TRBJ2-3; 9 bases fit TRBD2. This CDR3 is 16 amino acids long. CDR1 MGHRA and CDR2 YSYEKL come from the germline V gene. Trimming took 1 base from V and 4 from J; bases not matched to a gene: 6.